This T cell receptor beta chain was observed in a study of T-cell memory formation after mild COVID-19. The wider study: Among the donors, TCR clusters were largely specific to each donor. Broader study findings: The pre-infection memory compartment contained some responding clones, suggesting cross-reactive memory joined.

This clonotype was found once. Its antigen remains unknown. Trimming pared 2 bases from V and 6 bases from J, leaving 8 bases between. Germline CDR1 MNHNY, CDR2 SVGAGI (reference sequence). The CDR3 runs to 14 residues. Each CDR3 protein gets one entry after TCRdb re-called the 5' RACE reads with MiXCR. The sample has 550,000 to 650,000 distinct CDR3 sequences, 17% seen once. The sequenced material came from PBMCs or a T cell subset sorted from them (not recorded which). This TCR was sampled from an adult woman who had mild COVID-19 (a few samples of this study predate the infection). Cell type and time point are not known. V and J are TRBV6-6 and TRBJ1-6; no clear D. CDR3 region: CASSYRDCNSPLHF. DNA of the CDR3: TGTGCCAGCAGTTACCGGGATTGTAATTCACCCCTCCACTTT.